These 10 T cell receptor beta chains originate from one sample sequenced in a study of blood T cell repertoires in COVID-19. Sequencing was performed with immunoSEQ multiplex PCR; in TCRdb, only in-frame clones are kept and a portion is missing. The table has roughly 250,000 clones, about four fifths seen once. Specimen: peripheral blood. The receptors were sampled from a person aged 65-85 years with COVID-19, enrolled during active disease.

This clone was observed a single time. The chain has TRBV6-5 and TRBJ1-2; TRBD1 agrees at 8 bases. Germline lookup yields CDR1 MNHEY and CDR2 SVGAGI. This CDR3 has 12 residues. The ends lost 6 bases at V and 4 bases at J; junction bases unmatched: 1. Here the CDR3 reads CASRDRAYGYTF. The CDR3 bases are TGTGCCAGCAGGGACAGGGCCTATGGCTACACCTTC.

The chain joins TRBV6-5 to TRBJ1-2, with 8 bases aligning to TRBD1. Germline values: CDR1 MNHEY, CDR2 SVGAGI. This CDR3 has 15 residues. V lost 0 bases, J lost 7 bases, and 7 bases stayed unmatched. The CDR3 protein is CASSYSRDRKSGYTF. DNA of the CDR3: TGTGCCAGCAGTTACTCCCGGGACAGGAAGAGTGGCTACACCTTC.

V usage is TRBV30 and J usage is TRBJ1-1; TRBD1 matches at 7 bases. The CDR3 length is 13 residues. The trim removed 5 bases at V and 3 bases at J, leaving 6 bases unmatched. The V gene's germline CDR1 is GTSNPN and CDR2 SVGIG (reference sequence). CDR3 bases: TGTGCCTGGGACAGGGCAAGAGACACTGAAGCTTTCTTT. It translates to CAWDRARDTEAFF.

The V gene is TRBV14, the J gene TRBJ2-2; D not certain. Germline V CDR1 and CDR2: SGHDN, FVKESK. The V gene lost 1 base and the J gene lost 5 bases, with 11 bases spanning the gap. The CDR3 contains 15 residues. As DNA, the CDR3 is TGTGCCAGCAGCCAAGGAATCCCGACTACCGGGGAGCTGTTTTTT. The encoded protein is CASSQGIPTTGELFF.

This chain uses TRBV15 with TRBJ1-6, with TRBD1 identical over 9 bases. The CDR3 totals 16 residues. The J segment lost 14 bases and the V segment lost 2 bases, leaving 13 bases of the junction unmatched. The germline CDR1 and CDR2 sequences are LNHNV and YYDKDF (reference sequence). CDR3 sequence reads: CATSRPARTGVRSLHF. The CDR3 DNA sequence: TGTGCCACCAGCAGACCAGCTCGGACAGGGGTCCGGTCCCTCCACTTT.

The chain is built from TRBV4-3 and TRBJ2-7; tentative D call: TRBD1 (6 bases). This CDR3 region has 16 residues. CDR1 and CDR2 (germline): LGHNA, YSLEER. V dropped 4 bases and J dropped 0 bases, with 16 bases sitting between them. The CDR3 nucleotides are TGCGCCAGCAGCCGTCTTCCAGGGACACGCTCCTACGAGCAGTACTTC. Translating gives CASSRLPGTRSYEQYF.

The CDR3 region is CASRTGSYGYTF. The CDR3 DNA sequence: TGTGCCAGCAGAACAGGGTCCTATGGCTACACCTTC. The rearrangement uses TRBV28 and TRBJ1-2, with D maybe TRBD1 (6 bases). CDR1 is MDHEN, CDR2 SYDVKM, per germline. CDR3 length equals 12 residues. V lost 6 bases, J lost 4 bases, and 9 bases lay in between.

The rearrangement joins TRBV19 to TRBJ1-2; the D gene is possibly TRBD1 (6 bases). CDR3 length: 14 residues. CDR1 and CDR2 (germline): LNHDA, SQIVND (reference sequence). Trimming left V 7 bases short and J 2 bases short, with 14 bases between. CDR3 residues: CASNSGGLNYGYTF. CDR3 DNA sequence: TGTGCCAGTAATTCTGGGGGCCTAAACTATGGCTACACCTTC. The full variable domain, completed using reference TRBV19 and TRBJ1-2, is DGGITQSPKYLFRKEGQNVTLSCEQNLNHDAMYWYRQDPGQGLRLIYYSQIVNDFQKGDIAEGYSVSREKKESFPLTVTSAQKNPTAFYLCASNSGGLNYGYTFGSGTRLTVV.

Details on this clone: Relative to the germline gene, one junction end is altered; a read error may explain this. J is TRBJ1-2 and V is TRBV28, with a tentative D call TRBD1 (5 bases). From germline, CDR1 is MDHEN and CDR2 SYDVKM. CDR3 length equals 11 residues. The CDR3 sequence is CASSYLGLFYF. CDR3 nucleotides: TGTGCCAGCAGTTACCTGGGACTGTTTTACTTC.

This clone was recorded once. CDR3 protein: CASSQPGRDTEAFF. The CDR3 nucleotides read TGCGCCAGCAGCCAGCCGGGTCGGGACACTGAAGCTTTCTTT. The J gene is TRBJ1-1, the V gene TRBV5-1, with unresolved D. The CDR3 has 14 residues. The V end was cut by 4 bases, the J end by 3 bases, with 13 bases between. Germline V lookup: CDR1 SGHRS, CDR2 YFSETQ.